The 25 T cell receptor beta chains below all came from one sample that was sequenced in a study of T-cell reconstitution after alpha-beta-depleted transplantation in children. Unique molecular identifiers were incorporated into the prepared TCRbeta library. TCRdb itself ran the PCR reads through MiXCR, one entry per CDR3 protein. Among 450,000 to 700,000 distinct CDR3 sequences listed, about a quarter were seen once. Specimen: PBMCs, collected before TCRalphabeta/CD19-depleted stem cell transplant. These receptor sequences come from a boy in the first two years of life with Wiskott-Aldrich syndrome, due to receive a stem cell transplant.

The chain uses TRBV7-2 and TRBJ2-5; D not resolved. Germline V gene data show CDR1 as SGHTA and CDR2 as FQGNSA. The CDR3 spans 13 residues. V lost 3 bases and J lost 1, with 6 bases in between. CDR3 protein: CASSFLSQETQYF. CDR3 in DNA: TGTGCCAGCAGCTTTCTAAGCCAAGAGACCCAGTACTTC. The variable domain in full, with the rest retrieved from reference TRBV7-2 and TRBJ2-5, is GAGVSQSPSNKVTEKGKDVELRCDPISGHTALYWYRQSLGQGLEFLIYFQGNSAPDKSGLPSDRFSAERTGGSVSTLTIQRTQQEDSAVYLCASSFLSQETQYFGPGTRLLVL.

This clonotype was seen many times. The J gene is TRBJ2-1, the V gene TRBV5-1; 14 bases are shared with TRBD2. Germline loops: CDR1 SGHRS, CDR2 YFSETQ. This CDR3 is 15 amino acids long. V lost 4 bases, J lost 7 bases, and 4 bases stayed unmatched. As DNA, the CDR3 is TGCGCCAGCAGCGCCCGACTAGCGGGAGGGAATGAGCAGTTCTTC. Its translation: CASSARLAGGNEQFF.

J is TRBJ1-4 and V is TRBV4-2; D gene ambiguous. Germline V CDR1 and CDR2: LGHNA, YNFKEQ. The CDR3 consists of 18 residues. The V end lost 2 bases, the J end lost 1 base, and 17 bases lay between the germline ends. CDR3 sequence (DNA): TGTGCCAGCAGCCAACCGGGAAGCCCCGCTTTAACTAATGAAAAACTGTTTTTT. It is translated as CASSQPGSPALTNEKLFF.

The chain combines TRBV27 with TRBJ1-2; D perhaps matches TRBD1 (5 bases). This CDR3 is 15 amino acids long. In germline, CDR1 is MNHEY, CDR2 SMNVEV (reference sequence). Trimming took off 5 bases at V and 4 bases at J, with 17 bases between the two ends. This chain's CDR3 is CASSRAGRLPYGYTF. CDR3 coding DNA: TGTGCCAGCAGTCGAGCGGGACGACTACCCTATGGCTACACCTTC.

This chain links TRBV18 with TRBJ2-1, with 13 bases aligning to TRBD2. Germline loops: CDR1 KGHSH, CDR2 LQKENI. The V segment lost 2 bases and the J segment 4 bases; nucleotides outside the gene matches: 5. The CDR3 sequence is 17 residues long. The CDR3 reads CASSPTSGRVTYNEQFF. DNA of the CDR3: TGTGCCAGCTCACCAACTAGCGGGAGGGTTACATACAATGAGCAGTTCTTC.

Only a few counts were recorded for this clonotype. The J gene is TRBJ2-4, the V gene TRBV5-4, with 9 bases lining up with TRBD1. The germline V gene encodes CDR1 SGHNT and CDR2 YYREEE (reference sequence). The CDR3 totals 12 residues. The V segment lost 2 bases and the J segment 10 bases; nucleotides outside the gene matches: 1. The CDR3 bases are TGTGCCAGCAGCTTCGGACAGGGGATTCAGTACTTC. Its translation is CASSFGQGIQYF.

This clonotype has just a few counts. The CDR3 spells CASSGGQGLSYEQYF. CDR3 in DNA: TGTGCCAGCTCGGGCGGACAGGGCCTCTCCTACGAGCAGTACTTC. This chain connects TRBV18 to TRBJ2-7; 8 nucleotides align to TRBD1. V was clipped by 6 bases and J by 0 bases; unmatched bases: 7. CDR3 length: 15 amino acids. Germline V gives CDR1 KGHSH, CDR2 LQKENI.

This chain connects TRBV6-1 to TRBJ1-1; 9 bases match TRBD1. This CDR3 is 16 amino acids long. Trimming removed 6 bases from V and 4 bases from J; junction bases left unmatched: 12. Per the germline V gene, CDR1 is MNHNS and CDR2 is SASEGT. The CDR3 DNA is TGTGCCAGCAGCCCCCCGTTGGACAGGGGATGCACTGAAGCTTTCTTT. Translation gives CASSPPLDRGCTEAFF.

The genes are TRBV5-1 and TRBJ1-6; possible D gene TRBD1, 6 bases. Germline CDR1 reads SGHRS; CDR2 reads YFSETQ. Trimming removed 3 bases at V and 5 bases at J, with 9 bases between. This CDR3 contains 14 residues. CDR3 region: CASSYYRDNSPLHF. The CDR3 coding sequence is TGCGCCAGCAGCTACTACAGGGATAATTCACCCCTCCACTTT.

This clonotype was found a few times. The V gene is TRBV20-1, the J gene TRBJ2-1, with TRBD2 matching over 7 bases. Germline values: CDR1 DFQATT, CDR2 SNEGSKA (reference sequence). V trimming: 5 bases; J trimming: 4 bases; junction bases outside the gene matches: 8. The CDR3 consists of 14 residues. CDR3 protein: CSAHRRERYNEQFF. CDR3 coding DNA: TGCAGTGCTCACAGGCGGGAGAGGTACAATGAGCAGTTCTTC.

This clonotype occurred a few times. One end of the junction does not line up with germline, which may come from a read error. The CDR3 loop is CSARRLYRHLF. The CDR3 DNA is TGCAGTGCTCGCCGGTTGTACCGACACCTCTTC. The chain uses TRBV20-1 and TRBJ1-2; D gene uncertain. This CDR3 has 11 residues. CDR1 is DFQATT and CDR2 is SNEGSKA in the germline V gene (reference sequence).

This clonotype was counted between two and nine times. This chain uses TRBV5-1 with TRBJ2-1, with 12 bases aligning to TRBD2. This CDR3 spans 16 amino acids. V lost 6 bases to trimming and J lost 4 bases; unmatched junction nucleotides: 8. Per the germline V gene, CDR1 is SGHRS and CDR2 is YFSETQ. In DNA, the CDR3 is TGCGCCAGCAAAGTGACTAGCGGGAGTTGGTACAATGAGCAGTTCTTC. Its protein is CASKVTSGSWYNEQFF.

The rearrangement uses TRBV9 and TRBJ2-3; TRBD2 matches 11 bases. CDR1 and CDR2 from the germline V gene are SGDLS and YYNGEE. Losses at the gene ends were 2 bases for V and 10 bases for J; bases not matched to a gene: 9. CDR3 size: 15 residues. The CDR3 region has the DNA TGTGCCAGCAGCGTCCTAGCGGGAGGTTTCGAAGCGCAGTATTTT. Its protein product is CASSVLAGGFEAQYF.

The rearrangement joins TRBV11-3 to TRBJ2-2, with 8 bases matching TRBD1. The junction had 10 bases not matched to a gene; V was cut back by 5 bases and J by 2 bases. The CDR3 is 17 residues long. CDR1 is SGHNT, CDR2 YENEEA, per germline. The CDR3 loop is CASSHYPGTGNTGELFF. CDR3 coding DNA: TGTGCCAGCAGCCATTATCCCGGGACAGGCAACACCGGGGAGCTGTTTTTT.

This clonotype showed up many times. The chain links TRBV5-1 to TRBJ2-5; D is uncertain. The germline V gene has CDR1 SGHRS and CDR2 YFSETQ. This CDR3 is built from 13 residues. V lost 0 bases and J lost 0, with 3 bases in between. The CDR3 protein is CASSLGYQETQYF. The CDR3 region has the DNA TGCGCCAGCAGCTTGGGGTACCAAGAGACCCAGTACTTC.

Only a few counts were recorded for this clonotype. Here the CDR3 reads CASSLGPGVTGELFF. In DNA form, the CDR3 reads TGTGCCAGCAGCTTAGGTCCAGGGGTGACCGGGGAGCTGTTTTTT. This rearrangement joins TRBV7-9 to TRBJ2-2; tentatively, D is TRBD1 (6 bases). Trimming took off 1 base at V and 5 bases at J, with 11 bases between the two ends. The CDR3 runs 15 residues. Germline CDR1 SEHNR, CDR2 FQNEAQ (reference sequence).

This clonotype was observed a few times. This rearrangement joins TRBV9 to TRBJ2-1; D gene uncertain. Germline assignment: CDR1 SGDLS and CDR2 YYNGEE. This CDR3 region has 13 residues. V was trimmed by 3 bases and J by 6 bases, leaving 10 bases between them. CDR3 sequence: CASSETDGNEQFF. The CDR3 nucleotides read TGTGCCAGCAGCGAGACGGATGGCAATGAGCAGTTCTTC.

The table lists this clonotype with a few counts. The chain combines TRBV10-3 with TRBJ2-7, with D perhaps given as TRBD1 or TRBD2 (5 bases each). The V gene's germline CDR1 is ENHRY and CDR2 SYGVKD. Trimming removed 2 bases from V and 6 bases from J, with 11 bases in between. The CDR3 covers 13 residues. The DNA for the CDR3 is TGTGCCATCAGTGAGCAACGAGGGGCCGAGCAGTACTTC. Translated: CAISEQRGAEQYF.

The J gene is TRBJ2-7, the V gene TRBV5-1; D might be TRBD2 (5 bases). V was shortened by 0 bases and J by 0 bases, with 16 bases between the two germline ends. Germline-derived CDR1 and CDR2 are SGHRS and YFSETQ. The CDR3 is 17 amino acids. CDR3 in DNA: TGCGCCAGCAGCTTGGAGGTCGGCGGGTTAGGCTCCTACGAGCAGTACTTC. Its translation is CASSLEVGGLGSYEQYF.

This clonotype was seen only a few times. The rearrangement uses TRBV20-1 and TRBJ1-1; D remains unclear. The CDR3 contains 12 residues. Germline CDR1 DFQATT, CDR2 SNEGSKA (reference sequence). Trimming took 1 base from V and 7 from J, leaving 10 bases between them. The CDR3 region is CSARAGADEAFF. CDR3 DNA sequence: TGCAGTGCTAGAGCAGGCGCAGATGAAGCTTTCTTT.

The rearrangement joins TRBV20-1 to TRBJ2-1; D uncertain. Germline-derived CDR1 and CDR2 are DFQATT and SNEGSKA (reference sequence). CDR3 length equals 14 residues. Trimming stripped 6 bases from V and 5 bases from J, with 17 bases between. The CDR3 DNA is TGCAGTGCCTTACGGGCCCGAGGAGACAATGAGCAGTTCTTC. This encodes CSALRARGDNEQFF.

The chain has TRBV9 and TRBJ2-2; D is undetermined. Germline V gives CDR1 SGDLS, CDR2 YYNGEE. The CDR3 sequence is 14 residues long. With 2 bases removed from V and 6 bases from J, the gap between germline ends came to 11 bases. In nucleotides, the CDR3 is TGTGCCAGCAGCGTGGCTAGTGGAGCCGGGGAGCTGTTTTTT. Its protein product is CASSVASGAGELFF.

This clonotype was observed a handful of times. The chain recombines TRBV3-1 with TRBJ1-2, with D possibly TRBD1 on 5 matching bases. V shed 4 bases and J shed 3 bases, with 12 bases lying between them. The CDR3 length is 14 residues. CDR1 and CDR2 (germline): LGHDT, YNNKEL (reference sequence). CDR3 region: CASSPRRGDYGYTF. As DNA, the CDR3 is TGTGCCAGCAGCCCCCGGAGGGGAGACTATGGCTACACCTTC.

This chain joins TRBV6-2 or TRBV6-3 and TRBJ2-1, with TRBD2 identical over 13 bases. The CDR3 length is 17 residues. The V gene end was trimmed by 4 bases and the J gene end by 6 bases; junction bases not matched to a gene: 9. Looked up from germline, CDR1 is MNHEY and CDR2 is SVGEGT. CDR3 coding DNA: TGTGCCAGCAGTTTCGGGACTAGCGGGATGGTAATCAATGAGCAGTTCTTC. Translation gives CASSFGTSGMVINEQFF.

This clonotype has more than one count but fewer than ten. The chain couples TRBV27 to TRBJ2-5, with D perhaps matching TRBD2 (6 bases). The CDR3 extends over 16 amino acids. V was cut by 5 bases and J by 2 bases, with 18 bases left in between. The germline CDR1 and CDR2 sequences are MNHEY and SMNVEV (reference sequence). Written as DNA, the CDR3 is TGTGCCAGCAGTAGCGCTCTCCGGGACTTACAAGAGACCCAGTACTTC. Its translation is CASSSALRDLQETQYF.